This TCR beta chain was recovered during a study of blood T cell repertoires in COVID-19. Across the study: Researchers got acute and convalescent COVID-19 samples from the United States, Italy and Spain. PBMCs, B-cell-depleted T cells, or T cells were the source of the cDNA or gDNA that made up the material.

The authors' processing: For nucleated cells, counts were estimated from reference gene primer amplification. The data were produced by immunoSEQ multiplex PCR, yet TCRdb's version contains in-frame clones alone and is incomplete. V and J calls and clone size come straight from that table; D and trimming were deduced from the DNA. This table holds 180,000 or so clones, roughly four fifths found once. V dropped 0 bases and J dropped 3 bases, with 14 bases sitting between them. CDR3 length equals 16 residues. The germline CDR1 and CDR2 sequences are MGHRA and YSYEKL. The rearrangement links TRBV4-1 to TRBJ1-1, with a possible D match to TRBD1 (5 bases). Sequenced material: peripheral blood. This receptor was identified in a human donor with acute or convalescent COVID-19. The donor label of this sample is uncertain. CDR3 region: CASSQDPAGRDTEAFF. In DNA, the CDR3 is TGCGCCAGCAGCCAAGATCCCGCAGGGAGGGACACTGAAGCTTTCTTT.